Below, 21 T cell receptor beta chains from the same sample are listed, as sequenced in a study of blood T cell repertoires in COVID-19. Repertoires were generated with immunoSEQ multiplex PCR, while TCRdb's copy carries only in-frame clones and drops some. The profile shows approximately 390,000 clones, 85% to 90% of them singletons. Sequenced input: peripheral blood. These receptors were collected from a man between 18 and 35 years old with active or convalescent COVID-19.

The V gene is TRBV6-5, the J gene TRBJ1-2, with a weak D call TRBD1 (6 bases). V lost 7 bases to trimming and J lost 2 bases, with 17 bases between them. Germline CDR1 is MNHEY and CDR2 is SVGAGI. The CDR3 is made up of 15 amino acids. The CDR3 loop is CASKNWGHENYGYTF. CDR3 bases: TGTGCCAGCAAGAACTGGGGACACGAAAACTATGGCTACACCTTC.

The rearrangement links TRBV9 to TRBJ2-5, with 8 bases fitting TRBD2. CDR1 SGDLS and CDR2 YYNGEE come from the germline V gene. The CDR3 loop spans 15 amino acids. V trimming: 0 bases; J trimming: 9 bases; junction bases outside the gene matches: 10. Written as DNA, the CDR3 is TGTGCCAGCAGCGTAGATGGCGGGGGGCCCCTTCCCCAGTACTTC. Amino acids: CASSVDGGGPLPQYF.

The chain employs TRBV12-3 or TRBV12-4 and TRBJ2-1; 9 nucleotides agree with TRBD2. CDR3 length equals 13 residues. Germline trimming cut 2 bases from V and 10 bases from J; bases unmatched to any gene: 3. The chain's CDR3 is CASSLKTSGEQFF. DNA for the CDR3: TGTGCCAGCAGTTTAAAGACTAGCGGAGAGCAGTTCTTC.

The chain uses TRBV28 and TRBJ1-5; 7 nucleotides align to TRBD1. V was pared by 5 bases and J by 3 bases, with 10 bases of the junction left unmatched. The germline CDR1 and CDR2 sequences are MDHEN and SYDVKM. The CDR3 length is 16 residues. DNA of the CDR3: TGTGCCAGCAGTCATGACAGGGATCGTCTCAATCAGCCCCAGCATTTT. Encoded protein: CASSHDRDRLNQPQHF.

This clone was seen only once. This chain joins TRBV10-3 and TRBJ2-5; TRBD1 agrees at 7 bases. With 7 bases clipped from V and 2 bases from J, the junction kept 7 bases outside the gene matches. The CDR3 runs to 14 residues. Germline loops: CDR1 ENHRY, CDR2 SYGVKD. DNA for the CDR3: TGTGCCATCAAGGCCGGGACAGAGCAAGAGACCCAGTACTTC. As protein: CAIKAGTEQETQYF.

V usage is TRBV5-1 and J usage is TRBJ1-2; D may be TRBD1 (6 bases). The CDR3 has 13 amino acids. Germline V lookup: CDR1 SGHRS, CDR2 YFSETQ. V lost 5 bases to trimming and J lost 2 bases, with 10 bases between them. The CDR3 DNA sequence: TGCGCCAGCAGACCTGGACAGAACTATGGCTACACCTTC. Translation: CASRPGQNYGYTF. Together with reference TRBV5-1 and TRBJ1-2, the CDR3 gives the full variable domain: KAGVTQTPRYLIKTRGQQVTLSCSPISGHRSVSWYQQTPGQGLQFLFEYFSETQRNKGNFPGRFSGRQFSNSRSEMNVSTLELGDSALYLCASRPGQNYGYTFGSGTRLTVV.

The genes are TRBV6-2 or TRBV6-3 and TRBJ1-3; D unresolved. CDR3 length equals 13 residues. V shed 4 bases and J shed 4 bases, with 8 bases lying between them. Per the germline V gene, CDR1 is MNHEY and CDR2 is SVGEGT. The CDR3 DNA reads TGTGCCAGCAGTTCCTACGCCGGAAACACCATATATTTT. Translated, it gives CASSSYAGNTIYF.

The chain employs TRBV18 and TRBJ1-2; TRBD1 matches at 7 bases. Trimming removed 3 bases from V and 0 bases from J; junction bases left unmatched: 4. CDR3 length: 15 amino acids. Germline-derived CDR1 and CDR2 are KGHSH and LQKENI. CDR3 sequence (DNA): TGTGCCAGCTCACCGGGACAGTCGACTAACTATGGCTACACCTTC. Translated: CASSPGQSTNYGYTF.

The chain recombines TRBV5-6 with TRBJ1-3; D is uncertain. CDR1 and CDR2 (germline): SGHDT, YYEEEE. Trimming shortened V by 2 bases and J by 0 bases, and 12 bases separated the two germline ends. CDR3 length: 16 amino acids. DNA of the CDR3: TGTGCCAGCAGCTTTATAGCGTCGGTCTCTGGAAACACCATATATTTT. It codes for CASSFIASVSGNTIYF.

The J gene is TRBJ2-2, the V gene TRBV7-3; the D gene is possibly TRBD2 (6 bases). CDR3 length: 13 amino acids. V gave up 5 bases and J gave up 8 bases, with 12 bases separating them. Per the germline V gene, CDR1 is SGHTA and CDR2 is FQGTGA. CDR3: CASSPVGTGELFF. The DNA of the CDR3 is TGTGCCAGCAGCCCAGTGGGGACTGGGGAGCTGTTTTTT. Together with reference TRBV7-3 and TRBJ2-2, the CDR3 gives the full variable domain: GAGVSQTPSNKVTEKGKYVELRCDPISGHTALYWYRQSLGQGPEFLIYFQGTGAADDSGLPNDRFFAVRPEGSVSTLKIQRTERGDSAVYLCASSPVGTGELFFGEGSRLTVL.

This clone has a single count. The DNA for the CDR3 is TGTGCCAGCAGTCCATCCACCGGGACAGGGCCCGCGATGACTTTC. Protein sequence: CASSPSTGTGPAMTF. V usage is TRBV28 and J usage is TRBJ2-6, with 9 bases aligning to TRBD1. After removal of 5 bases from V and 17 bases from J, the junction contained 16 bases not matched to a gene. The germline V gene encodes CDR1 MDHEN and CDR2 SYDVKM. This CDR3 contains 15 residues.

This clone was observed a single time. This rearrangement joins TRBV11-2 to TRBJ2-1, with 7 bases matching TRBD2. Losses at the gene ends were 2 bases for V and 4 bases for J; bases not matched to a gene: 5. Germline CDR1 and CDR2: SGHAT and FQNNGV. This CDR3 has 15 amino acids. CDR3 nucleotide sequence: TGTGCCAGCAGCTTATCGCCTAGCGGATACAATGAGCAGTTCTTC. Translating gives CASSLSPSGYNEQFF.

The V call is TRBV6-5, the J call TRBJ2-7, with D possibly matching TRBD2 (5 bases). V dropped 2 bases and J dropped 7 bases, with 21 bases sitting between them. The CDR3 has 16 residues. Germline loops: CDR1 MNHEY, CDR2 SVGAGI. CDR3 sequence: CASSYTPARSSGEQYF. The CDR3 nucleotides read TGTGCCAGCAGTTACACCCCCGCGAGAAGTTCGGGAGAGCAGTACTTC.

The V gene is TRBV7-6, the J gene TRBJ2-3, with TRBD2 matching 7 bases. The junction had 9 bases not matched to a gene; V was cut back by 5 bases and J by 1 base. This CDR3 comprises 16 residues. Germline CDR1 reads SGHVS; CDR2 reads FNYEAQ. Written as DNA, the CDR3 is TGTGCCAGCAGCCTAGGGGTGGCGGGAGGCACAGATACGCAGTATTTT. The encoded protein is CASSLGVAGGTDTQYF.

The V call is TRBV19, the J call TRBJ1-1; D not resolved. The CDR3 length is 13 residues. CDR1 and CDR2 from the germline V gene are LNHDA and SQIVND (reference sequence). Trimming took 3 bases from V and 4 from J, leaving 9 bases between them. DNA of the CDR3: TGTGCCAGTAGTATCTACAGCACCACTGAAGCTTTCTTT. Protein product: CASSIYSTTEAFF.

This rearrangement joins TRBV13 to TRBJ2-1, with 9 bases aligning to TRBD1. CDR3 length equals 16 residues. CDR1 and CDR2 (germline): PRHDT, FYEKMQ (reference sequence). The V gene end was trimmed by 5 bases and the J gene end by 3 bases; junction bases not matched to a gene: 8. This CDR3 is CASSRDAGQGYNEQFF. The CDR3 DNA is TGTGCCAGCAGCCGAGACGCGGGACAGGGCTACAATGAGCAGTTCTTC.

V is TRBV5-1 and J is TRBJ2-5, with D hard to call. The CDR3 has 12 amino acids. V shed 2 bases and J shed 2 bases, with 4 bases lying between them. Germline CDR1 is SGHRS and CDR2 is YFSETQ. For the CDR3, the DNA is TGCGCCAGCAGCTTTAATCAAGAGACCCAGTACTTC. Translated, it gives CASSFNQETQYF.

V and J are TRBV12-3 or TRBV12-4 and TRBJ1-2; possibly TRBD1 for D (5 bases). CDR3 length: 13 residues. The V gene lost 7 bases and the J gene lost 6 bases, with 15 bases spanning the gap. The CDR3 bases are TGTGCCAGCACCCTAGAAAGGGGCGATGGCTACACCTTC. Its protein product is CASTLERGDGYTF.

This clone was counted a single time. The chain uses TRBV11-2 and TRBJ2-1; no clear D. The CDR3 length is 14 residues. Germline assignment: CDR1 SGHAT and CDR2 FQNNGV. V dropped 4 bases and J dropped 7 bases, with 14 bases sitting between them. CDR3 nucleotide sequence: TGTGCCAGCAGCTCCCTGAGTATTCCGAATGAGCAGTTCTTC. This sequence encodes CASSSLSIPNEQFF. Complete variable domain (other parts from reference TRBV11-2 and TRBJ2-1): EAGVAQSPRYKIIEKRQSVAFWCNPISGHATLYWYQQILGQGPKLLIQFQNNGVVDDSQLPKDRFSAERLKGVDSTLKIQPAKLEDSAVYLCASSSLSIPNEQFFGPGTRLTVL.

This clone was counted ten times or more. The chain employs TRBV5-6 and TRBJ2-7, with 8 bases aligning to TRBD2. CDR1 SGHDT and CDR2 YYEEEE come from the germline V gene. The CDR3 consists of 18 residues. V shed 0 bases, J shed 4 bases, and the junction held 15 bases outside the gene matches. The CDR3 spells CASSLVSVGGRKEYEQYF. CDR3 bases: TGTGCCAGCAGCTTGGTCTCGGTTGGCGGGAGGAAGGAATACGAGCAGTACTTC.

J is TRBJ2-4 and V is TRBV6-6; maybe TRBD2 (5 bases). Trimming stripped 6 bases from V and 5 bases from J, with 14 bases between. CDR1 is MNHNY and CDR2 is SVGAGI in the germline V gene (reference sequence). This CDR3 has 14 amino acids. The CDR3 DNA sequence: TGTGCCAGCAGCAAACGGGGTGCTGAAAACATTCAGTACTTC. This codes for CASSKRGAENIQYF.